Given below is one T cell receptor (beta chain) in context. Antigen: not known. One entry per CDR3 protein results from TCRdb running MiXCR on the 5' RACE reads. The repertoire holds 250,000 to 350,000 distinct CDR3 sequences, with more than 8% as singletons. This sample was taken from a study of identical twins. Study results and caveats: Models underpredicted monozygotic twin sharing of out-of-frame TCR alpha. A cross-sectional statistical analysis, not follow-up of the same donors, supported the conclusions.

From germline, CDR1 is LGHDT and CDR2 YNNKEL (reference sequence). V lost 3 bases and J 6 bases, leaving 9 bases between the germline ends. The CDR3 length is 13 residues. With no exceptions, donors were healthy Caucasians. The sample was also reused in another study, on yellow fever vaccine responses in identical twins. That work adds: As reported, the vaccine T cell response of twins seemed partly convergent and partly personalized.

The clonotype originates from a woman aged 18 to 35 in good health. The V and J genes are TRBV3-1 and TRBJ2-1; D uncertain. Specimen: CD8+ T cells sorted from blood. This CDR3 is CASSQNLANEQFF. For the CDR3, the DNA is TGTGCCAGCAGCCAGAATCTCGCCAATGAGCAGTTCTTC.